This T cell receptor (beta chain) comes out of a study of cytomegalovirus exposure and HLA in healthy donors. Primers included in the PCR were 60 Vbeta and 13 Jbeta primers. Libraries were prepared by immunoSEQ multiplex PCR; TCRdb keeps only in-frame clonotypes and omits some of them. This table has about 160,000 clones, around four fifths appearing once. Overall study findings and caveats: The authors listed around 150 TCR beta chains as cytomegalovirus-associated. Most CMV-associated TCR beta chains appeared HLA-restricted in a later analysis.

A word on this clone: Antigen unknown.

V dropped 3 bases and J dropped 6 bases, with 13 bases sitting between them. The CDR3 is 14 amino acids. CDR1 is MDHEN, CDR2 SYDVKM, per germline. This receptor was identified in a woman aged 50 to 65 in good health and CMV-seronegative. The chain recombines TRBV28 with TRBJ2-3, with D possibly TRBD1 on 5 matching bases. The specimen was PBMCs. CDR3 residues: CASSFTVPGDTQYF. CDR3 in DNA: TGTGCCAGCAGTTTTACGGTTCCAGGGGATACGCAGTATTTT.